A selection of T cell receptor beta chains follows, all from one sample in a study of Graves' ophthalmopathy and Graves' hyperthyroidism. TCRdb redid the calling of the multiplex PCR reads with MiXCR, one entry per CDR3 protein. The data contain some 520,000 distinct CDR3 sequences, around 15% of them seen just once; the ten biggest clones take up over 7.5%. Sequencing was performed on blood. These receptors all stem from a woman aged 25 to 39 with Graves' ophthalmopathy. Each CDR3 is given with its conserved first and last residue. The D gene is left open where the match is weak. Only part of the rows carry a size: once, few, many, or a class if the clone is expanded.

J	D	size	V	DNA	CDR3
TRBJ2-1	.	.	TRBV19	TGTGCCAGTAGTACTGACTATGGAGAGCAGTTCTTC	CASSTDYGEQFF
TRBJ1-6	.	many	TRBV7-2	TGTGCCAGCAGCTGGGGGGCCTCATATTCACCCCTCCACTTT	CASSWGASYSPLHF
TRBJ1-2	.	many	TRBV20-1	TGCAGTGCTAGTCCCCGGCAGAGCTATGGCTACACCTTC	CSASPRQSYGYTF
TRBJ1-1	.	.	TRBV5-1	TGCGCTAGCAGCCCATCGGGGACTGTGAACACTGAAGCTTGCTTT	CASSPSGTVNTEACF
TRBJ1-2	.	many	TRBV12-3/TRBV12-4	TGTGCCAGCAGTTACGAGGCCGGCTACACCTTC	CASSYEAGYTF
TRBJ1-3	.	few	TRBV20-1	TGCAGTGCTGTCGACACTCTCTCTGGAAACACCATATATTTT	CSAVDTLSGNTIYF
TRBJ1-2	.	.	TRBV4-3	TGCGCCAGCAGCCAAGACCTCAGACAGTCCAACTATGACTACACCTTC	CASSQDLRQSNYDYTF
TRBJ1-1	TRBD1	many	TRBV2	TGTGCCAGAGCCCGGGACAGGAGGACTGAAGCTTTCTTT	CARARDRRTEAFF
TRBJ2-2	.	many	TRBV27	TGTGCCAGCAGTTTACGGCGGGTCAGCCTAACCGGGGAGCTGTTTTTT	CASSLRRVSLTGELFF
TRBJ2-7	.	many	TRBV12-3/TRBV12-4	TGTGCCAGCAGTTTACGTCCCAGGGTAGGGGGTGAGCAGTACTTC	CASSLRPRVGGEQYF
TRBJ2-7	TRBD1	many	TRBV6-2/TRBV6-3	TGTGCCAGCAGTGGGACAGGCGCGACCTACGAGCAGTACTTC	CASSGTGATYEQYF
TRBJ1-1	.	many	TRBV29-1	TGCAGCGTTGAATGGGAGGAAGGGGCTTTCTTT	CSVEWEEGAFF
TRBJ2-5	.	many	TRBV5-1	TGCGCCAGCAGCTTGGTGGGTAGCGGAGAAGAGACCCAGTACTTC	CASSLVGSGEETQYF